This T cell receptor (beta chain) originates from a study of blood T cells in healthy people across ages. General study points: Diversity was estimated from one million T cells, and these estimates were considered underestimates.

Using a J-beta primer mix together with a sample-barcoded 5' primer, a second PCR was run for roughly 6 to 12 cycles. Each cDNA molecule, via a template-switch adaptor with 12 random nucleotides, was tagged. TCRdb reprocessed the 5' RACE reads with MiXCR, giving one entry per CDR3 protein. Of approximately 780,000 distinct CDR3 sequences listed, roughly 26% were seen once; the top ten hold 2.5% to 3.5%. About this clonotype: Antigen unknown.

CDR3 size: 15 residues. Germline V gene sequence: CDR1 SNHLY, CDR2 FYNNEI. These data were also reused for a study on T cells of mothers and their children.

The sequenced material came from blood. The chain uses TRBV2 and TRBJ2-5; either TRBD1 or TRBD2 may supply D (6 bases each). Matching the DNA end better, TRBJ2-1 makes the J call doubtful. The sequence derives from a boy between 5 and 17 years old in good health. The CDR3 sequence: CASIPPGATGNEQFF. In DNA form, the CDR3 reads TGTGCCAGCATTCCCCCGGGGGCGACGGGCAATGAGCAGTTCTTC.